This T cell receptor beta chain was sequenced during a study of T cells in Graves' hyperthyroidism and ophthalmopathy. Whole-study results and caveats: From stable hyperthyroidism, ophthalmopathy was separated by a 13 V-J model. Expanded thyroid clonotypes (above 0.001) were mostly also found in blood.

Researchers amplified the TCR beta CDR3 regions from RNA transcripts. HTBI primers were used for first-round RT-PCR of the TCR CDR3. TCRdb re-derived calls from the multiplex PCR reads in MiXCR, one entry per CDR3 protein. The data contain around 610,000 distinct CDR3 sequences, 14% to 15% of them singletons. Clinical symptoms, serum thyroxine, TRAb, thyroid ultrasound and orbital computed tomography established diagnosis. In regard to this clonotype: Its cognate antigen is unknown.

From germline, CDR1 is MNHEY and CDR2 SMNVEV (reference sequence). The V and J ends lost 5 bases and 0 bases, in that order; junction bases with no gene match: 4. This CDR3 is built from 14 residues. The receptor's source is a woman in her forties with Graves' ophthalmopathy. Sequenced material: blood. This sequence joins TRBV27 and TRBJ2-7; 7 nucleotides line up with TRBD2. The CDR3 spells CASSDSGPSYEQYF. For the CDR3, the DNA is TGTGCCAGCAGTGATAGCGGGCCCTCCTACGAGCAGTACTTC.